This TCR beta chain emerged from a study of blood T cell repertoires in COVID-19. The wider study: Donors in the United States, Italy and Spain gave samples during acute or convalescent COVID-19.

Germline loops: CDR1 SNHLY, CDR2 FYNNEI. This CDR3 is 16 amino acids long. Trimming cost V 2 bases and J 3 bases; bases outside gene matches: 7. Original processing notes: The assay estimated nucleated cells by amplifying reference gene primers. Using immunoSEQ multiplex PCR, the repertoire was profiled, and TCRdb retains in-frame clones only, with some absent. That table furnishes V, J and clone size, whereas the DNA furnished D and trimming. The repertoire has about 98,000 clones, around nine tenths of them found once; the top ten carry 9% to 12%. Sequenced sample: peripheral blood. This receptor was taken from a man aged 50 or older with acute or convalescent COVID-19. The chain has TRBV2 and TRBJ1-2; 9 bases line up with TRBD1. The CDR3 DNA sequence: TGTGCCAGCAGTGAACCGCTGGGGGACAGGGACTATGGCTACACCTTC. Its translation: CASSEPLGDRDYGYTF.